This TCR beta chain came from a study of cytomegalovirus exposure and HLA in healthy donors. The protocol was immunoSEQ multiplex PCR, while the TCRdb copy is restricted to in-frame clones and leaves out a portion. The sample lists approximately 230,000 clones; approximately 84% were seen once. The CDR3 sequence is 14 residues long. Germline CDR1 and CDR2: MNHEY and SVGAGI. Between the trimmed V and J ends, which lost 5 bases and 5 bases, there was a span of 15 bases. This TCR derives from a man younger than 30 in good health and CMV-seropositive. V is TRBV6-5 and J is TRBJ1-1; D unclear. The sample was PBMCs. The CDR3 bases are TGTGCCAGCAGTCCCCTCATTAAATCGACTGAAGCTTTCTTT. It specifies CASSPLIKSTEAFF.